This entry lists 22 T cell receptor beta chains sequenced from one sample in a study of T cells expressing NK-cell markers. Reanalyzing the 5' RACE reads, TCRdb keeps one entry per CDR3 protein, without DNA. This sample's table has about 390,000 distinct CDR3 sequences. The sequencing input was blood T cells: a sorted CD56 or NKG2C T cell subset, CD4+ or CD8+ T cells, or bulk PBMC T cells (not recorded which). The origin of the receptors is a woman in her forties or fifties in good health.

The chain recombines TRBV12-3 or TRBV12-4 with TRBJ2-7; TCRdb calls TRBD1, which cannot be checked without DNA. The CDR3 covers 15 residues. The CDR3 is CASSNPGQSNYEQYF.

The rearrangement links TRBV4-1 to TRBJ1-1. The CDR3 is 16 residues long. The germline gives CDR1 MGHRA, CDR2 YSYEKL. CDR3 in amino acids: CASSQERRKGNTEAFF.

The chain links TRBV6-4 to TRBJ1-2; TCRdb outputs TRBD1, but without DNA this stays unchecked. This CDR3 has 13 residues. CDR1 MRHNA and CDR2 SNTAGT come from the germline V gene. CDR3 in amino acids: CASSPGQNYGYTF.

The genes are TRBV12-3 or TRBV12-4 and TRBJ2-1; TCRdb proposes TRBD1, but this gene call is untestable without DNA. The CDR3 loop spans 13 amino acids. CDR3 sequence reads: CASSLGSGYEQFF.

The chain links TRBV7-8 to TRBJ2-6; the TCRdb D gene call, TRBD1, has no DNA to confirm it. Germline V gives CDR1 SGHVS, CDR2 FQNEAQ. This CDR3 has 16 residues. The CDR3 region is CASSLVAPGGANVLTF.

This rearrangement joins TRBV24-1 to TRBJ2-5; TCRdb's D call of TRBD2 is untestable without DNA. There are 16 residues in the CDR3. In germline, CDR1 is KGHDR, CDR2 SFDVKD. The CDR3 sequence: CATSDGAGAAQETQYF.

The chain couples TRBV5-5 to TRBJ1-1. The CDR3 has 12 residues. Germline V gene data show CDR1 as SGHKS and CDR2 as YYEKEE (reference sequence). This CDR3 is CASSLEQLETFF.

The rearrangement links TRBV4-1 to TRBJ1-3; the TRBD1 assignment by TCRdb is unverifiable without DNA. Germline CDR1 MGHRA, CDR2 YSYEKL. The CDR3 sequence is 14 residues long. The CDR3 protein is CARGDGEPGNTIYF.

V usage is TRBV12-3 or TRBV12-4 and J usage is TRBJ1-6; without DNA, the TCRdb call of TRBD1 cannot be checked. This CDR3 contains 17 residues. The CDR3 reads CASSSSTGTGIESPLHF.

This chain connects TRBV10-3 to TRBJ2-1; TCRdb's assignment of TRBD2 cannot be checked, as there is no DNA. This CDR3 has 16 residues. Germline V gene data show CDR1 as ENHRY and CDR2 as SYGVKD. CDR3 loop: CAINGVDGPSYNEQFF.

The chain is built from TRBV10-3 and TRBJ2-2. The CDR3 is 13 amino acids. The V gene's germline CDR1 is ENHRY and CDR2 SYGVKD. CDR3 residues: CATSDGNTGELFF.

The chain is built from TRBV10-3 and TRBJ1-1. The CDR3 length is 15 residues. Germline V gene lookup returns CDR1 ENHRY and CDR2 SYGVKD. CDR3 residues: CAISESISGVTEAFF.

The gene calls are TRBV10-2 and TRBJ2-2; TCRdb's D gene call, TRBD1, goes unchecked for lack of DNA. The CDR3 totals 16 residues. Germline V gives CDR1 WSHSY, CDR2 SAAADI. The chain's CDR3 is CASIFGGSENTGELFF.

The J gene is TRBJ2-2, the V gene TRBV4-1. The germline CDR1 and CDR2 sequences are MGHRA and YSYEKL. This CDR3 comprises 13 residues. CDR3 sequence reads: CASSYRVGGELFF.

The rearrangement links TRBV5-6 to TRBJ1-1; the TCRdb call, TRBD1, lacks DNA for checking. Germline CDR1 reads SGHDT; CDR2 reads YYEEEE. This CDR3 region has 14 residues. CDR3 sequence reads: CASSLVTGVAEAFF.

The rearrangement uses TRBV2 and TRBJ1-1. Germline CDR1 and CDR2: SNHLY and FYNNEI. This CDR3 is 11 amino acids long. The CDR3 sequence: CASKEGTEAFF.

The chain combines TRBV5-1 with TRBJ2-3. This CDR3 comprises 15 residues. Germline CDR1 and CDR2: SGHRS and YFSETQ. The CDR3 reads CASSLAATGTDTQYF. Supplemented by reference TRBV5-1 and TRBJ2-3, the full variable domain reads KAGVTQTPRYLIKTRGQQVTLSCSPISGHRSVSWYQQTPGQGLQFLFEYFSETQRNKGNFPGRFSGRQFSNSRSEMNVSTLELGDSALYLCASSLAATGTDTQYFGPGTRLTVL.

V and J are TRBV20-1 and TRBJ2-1; without DNA, the TCRdb call of TRBD1 cannot be checked. The CDR3 is made up of 14 amino acids. Germline lookup yields CDR1 DFQATT and CDR2 SNEGSKA (reference sequence). This CDR3 reads CSLLRDWGDNEQFF.

V and J are TRBV18 and TRBJ2-3. This CDR3 region has 14 residues. Germline lookup yields CDR1 KGHSH and CDR2 LQKENI. CDR3 in amino acids: CASSPLGMADTQYF.

The CDR3 loop is CASSPTWVTNKKLFF. J is TRBJ1-4 and V is TRBV5-5. Per the germline V gene, CDR1 is SGHKS and CDR2 is YYEKEE (reference sequence). The CDR3 loop spans 15 amino acids.

The chain combines TRBV28 with TRBJ1-3. Germline V gene lookup returns CDR1 MDHEN and CDR2 SYDVKM. This CDR3 has 13 residues. CDR3 sequence reads: CASRQSSGNTIYF.

This sequence joins TRBV25-1 and TRBJ1-2; TCRdb calls TRBD1, which cannot be checked without DNA. Germline V gene sequence: CDR1 MGHDK, CDR2 SYGVNS. This CDR3 has 11 residues. The CDR3: CASTGFYGYTF.